These T cell receptor beta chains were read from a single sample in a study of control samples from healthy donors and cancer patients. Produced via immunoSEQ multiplex PCR; TCRdb's table is partial and in-frame only. This sample has roughly 120,000 clones, with approximately 90% found just once. The sequencing input was blood. These receptors were collected from a man aged 40-49 years in good health. The CDR3 runs from the conserved cysteine through the conserved F or W. Fields, in order: CDR3 length, J gene, clone size, D gene, V gene, CDR3 DNA, CDR3 protein. D genes are given only for firm matches. Expanded clones are given a class, and other clones once, few, many or no size at all.

length: 13; J: TRBJ1-1; size: -; D: -; V: TRBV27; DNA: TGTGCCAGCAGTCTAGCATCGAACACTGAAGCTTTCTTT; CDR3: CASSLASNTEAFF
length: 12; J: TRBJ2-7; size: -; D: -; V: TRBV3-1/TRBV3-2; DNA: TGTGCCAGCAGCCGACGTCTAGGCGAGCAGTACTTC; CDR3: CASSRRLGEQYF
length: 13; J: TRBJ2-2; size: -; D: -; V: TRBV6-5; DNA: TGTGCCAGCAACAGCCCCAACACCGGGGAGCTGTTTTTT; CDR3: CASNSPNTGELFF
length: 13; J: TRBJ1-2; size: few; D: -; V: TRBV3-1/TRBV3-2; DNA: TGTGCCAGCAGCCCAGACAGCAACTATGGCTACACCTTC; CDR3: CASSPDSNYGYTF
length: 15; J: TRBJ1-2; size: -; D: -; V: TRBV18; DNA: TGTGCCAGCTCACCGGTATCCGATGTGATGGTTGGCTACACCTTC; CDR3: CASSPVSDVMVGYTF
length: 16; J: TRBJ2-5; size: -; D: TRBD2; V: TRBV6-1; DNA: TGTGCCAGCAGTGAGGATGAGCGGGGGGGGAAGGAGACCCAGTACTTC; CDR3: CASSEDERGGKETQYF
length: 14; J: TRBJ2-3; size: -; D: -; V: TRBV27; DNA: TGTGCCAGCAGTTTATCTCGCCTGGCAGATACGCAGTATTTT; CDR3: CASSLSRLADTQYF
length: 15; J: TRBJ2-7; size: -; D: TRBD1; V: TRBV5-5; DNA: TGTGCCAGCAGCTTGGTTCGACAGGGGCCCTACGAGCAGTACTTC; CDR3: CASSLVRQGPYEQYF
length: 11; J: TRBJ2-7; size: -; D: -; V: TRBV6-1; DNA: TGTGCCAGCAGTGATATGTACGAGCAGTACTTC; CDR3: CASSDMYEQYF
length: 15; J: TRBJ2-2; size: -; D: -; V: TRBV19; DNA: TGTGCCAGTAGTCGAGGGAACAGGGATACCGGGGAGCTGTTTTTT; CDR3: CASSRGNRDTGELFF
length: 16; J: TRBJ2-2; size: -; D: -; V: TRBV9; DNA: TGTGCCAGCAGCGTAGGGGCCAGCCGTAACACCGGGGAGCTGTTTTTT; CDR3: CASSVGASRNTGELFF
length: 14; J: TRBJ2-5; size: -; D: TRBD2; V: TRBV19; DNA: TGTGCCAGTGGGGACTACGGGGGCCAAGAGACCCAGTACTTC; CDR3: CASGDYGGQETQYF
length: 13; J: TRBJ1-6; size: -; D: TRBD1; V: TRBV24-1; DNA: TGTGCCACCCGACAGGGGGAGAATTCACCCCTCCACTTT; CDR3: CATRQGENSPLHF
length: 15; J: TRBJ2-2; size: -; D: -; V: TRBV6-5; DNA: TGTGCCAGCAGTTACTCGCGACAGCACACCGGGGAGCTGTTTTTT; CDR3: CASSYSRQHTGELFF
length: 14; J: TRBJ1-3; size: -; D: TRBD1; V: TRBV19; DNA: TGTGCCAGTAGTCGACAGGGACCTGGAAACACCATATATTTT; CDR3: CASSRQGPGNTIYF
length: 13; J: TRBJ2-2; size: -; D: -; V: TRBV12-3/TRBV12-4; DNA: TGTGCCAGCAGTTTAGCAGGGGTCGGGGAGCTGTTTTTT; CDR3: CASSLAGVGELFF
length: 14; J: TRBJ1-2; size: -; D: TRBD1; V: TRBV9; DNA: TGTGCCAGCAGCCTAGGGACAGGGAACTATGGCTACACCTTC; CDR3: CASSLGTGNYGYTF
length: 14; J: TRBJ2-5; size: -; D: TRBD1; V: TRBV5-1; DNA: TGCGCCAGCAGCCAAGACCCGGGACAGGGGACCCAGTACTTC; CDR3: CASSQDPGQGTQYF
length: 15; J: TRBJ2-3; size: -; D: -; V: TRBV19; DNA: TGTGCCAGTAGTATAGCAGGACCTATCACAGATACGCAGTATTTT; CDR3: CASSIAGPITDTQYF
length: 14; J: TRBJ1-1; size: -; D: -; V: TRBV11-2; DNA: TGTGCCAGCAGCTTAGGGGCTCAGGGAACTGAAGCTTTCTTT; CDR3: CASSLGAQGTEAFF
length: 15; J: TRBJ1-5; size: -; D: -; V: TRBV9; DNA: TGTGCCAGCAGCGTAGCTGGCAGCATAGGTCAGCCCCAGCATTTT; CDR3: CASSVAGSIGQPQHF
length: 13; J: TRBJ1-1; size: once; D: -; V: TRBV12-3/TRBV12-4; DNA: TGTGCCAGCACCCGCGTTCCGAACACTGAAGCTTTCTTT; CDR3: CASTRVPNTEAFF
length: 14; J: TRBJ1-5; size: few; D: TRBD1; V: TRBV9; DNA: TGTGCCAGCGGGCCAGGGGGTAGCAATCAGCCCCAGCATTTT; CDR3: CASGPGGSNQPQHF
length: 15; J: TRBJ1-6; size: once; D: -; V: TRBV5-6; DNA: TGTGCCAGCAGCTTGCAGGCCCCTAGGTATTCACCCCTCCACTTT; CDR3: CASSLQAPRYSPLHF
length: 13; J: TRBJ2-7; size: -; D: -; V: TRBV6-1; DNA: TGTGCCAGCAGTGAAAGACGGGGGAGCGAGCAGTACTTC; CDR3: CASSERRGSEQYF
length: 14; J: TRBJ2-4; size: -; D: -; V: TRBV7-9; DNA: TGTGCCAGCAGCTCAACAGTAGCCAAAAACATTCAGTACTTC; CDR3: CASSSTVAKNIQYF
length: 14; J: TRBJ2-7; size: few; D: -; V: TRBV7-7; DNA: TGTGCCAGCAGCTTAGATTTCGGGCCCTACGAGCAGTACTTC; CDR3: CASSLDFGPYEQYF
length: 14; J: TRBJ1-4; size: -; D: TRBD1; V: TRBV2; DNA: TGTGCCAGCAGTGAAGCTACAGGGGGCGGAAAACTGTTTTTT; CDR3: CASSEATGGGKLFF
length: 16; J: TRBJ2-3; size: -; D: TRBD2; V: TRBV3-1/TRBV3-2; DNA: TGTGCCAGCAGCCAAGGACTAGCGGGGGGCACAGATACGCAGTATTTT; CDR3: CASSQGLAGGTDTQYF